Reported below is one T cell receptor beta chain. In the source study's methods: Estimation of nucleated cell counts relied on the amplification of reference gene primers. Libraries were prepared by immunoSEQ multiplex PCR; TCRdb keeps only in-frame clonotypes and omits some of them. That table gives V, J and clone size, and the DNA gave D and trimming. The sample has about 70,000 clones, 75% to 90% seen once; the top ten hold 2.5% to 3%. The sample comes from a study of blood T cell repertoires in COVID-19. On the study more broadly: Both acute and convalescent COVID-19 samples were obtained from the United States, Italy and Spain.

Germline CDR1 reads SGHRS; CDR2 reads YFSETQ. CDR3 length: 14 residues. V dropped 4 bases and J dropped 4; count of bases not matched to a gene: 5. The genes are TRBV5-1 and TRBJ1-1; 9 bases line up with TRBD1. The TCR sequence derives from a man between 50 and 59 years old with acute or convalescent COVID-19. The sample consisted of peripheral blood. CDR3 in amino acids: CASSQQGASTEAFF. For the CDR3, the DNA is TGCGCCAGCAGCCAACAGGGGGCCAGCACTGAAGCTTTCTTT.